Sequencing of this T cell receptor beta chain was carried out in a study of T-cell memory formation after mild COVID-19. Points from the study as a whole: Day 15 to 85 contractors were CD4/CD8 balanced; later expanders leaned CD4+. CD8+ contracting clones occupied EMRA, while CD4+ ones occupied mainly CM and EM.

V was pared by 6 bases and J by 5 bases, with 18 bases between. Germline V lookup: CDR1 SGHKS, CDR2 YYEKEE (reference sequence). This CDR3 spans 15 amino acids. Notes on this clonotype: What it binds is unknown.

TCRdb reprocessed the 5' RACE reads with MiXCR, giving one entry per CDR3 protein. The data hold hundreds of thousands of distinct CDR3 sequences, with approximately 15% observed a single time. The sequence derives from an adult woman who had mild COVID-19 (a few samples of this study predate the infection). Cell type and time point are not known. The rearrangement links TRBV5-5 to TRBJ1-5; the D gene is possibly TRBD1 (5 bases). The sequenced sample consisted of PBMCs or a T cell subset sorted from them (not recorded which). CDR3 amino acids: CASNPGEGRDQPQHF. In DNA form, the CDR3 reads TGTGCCAGCAACCCGGGGGAGGGGAGGGATCAGCCCCAGCATTTT.